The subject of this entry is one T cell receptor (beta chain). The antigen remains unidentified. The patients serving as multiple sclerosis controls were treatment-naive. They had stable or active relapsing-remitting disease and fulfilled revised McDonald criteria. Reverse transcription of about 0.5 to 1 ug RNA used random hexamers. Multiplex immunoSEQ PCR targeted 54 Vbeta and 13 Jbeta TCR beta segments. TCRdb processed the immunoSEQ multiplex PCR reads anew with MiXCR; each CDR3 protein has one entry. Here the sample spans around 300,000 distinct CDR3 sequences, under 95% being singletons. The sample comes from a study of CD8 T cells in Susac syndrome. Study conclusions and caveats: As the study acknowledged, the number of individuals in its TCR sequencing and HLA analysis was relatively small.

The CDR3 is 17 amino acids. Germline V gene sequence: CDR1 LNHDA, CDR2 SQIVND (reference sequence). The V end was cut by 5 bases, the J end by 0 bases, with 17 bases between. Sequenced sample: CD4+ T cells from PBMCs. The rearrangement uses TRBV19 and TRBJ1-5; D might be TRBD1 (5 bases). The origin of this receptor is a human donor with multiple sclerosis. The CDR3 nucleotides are TGTGCCAGTAGTTCTCGTTCTTCAGGGATTAGCAATCAGCCCCAGCATTTT. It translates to CASSSRSSGISNQPQHF.